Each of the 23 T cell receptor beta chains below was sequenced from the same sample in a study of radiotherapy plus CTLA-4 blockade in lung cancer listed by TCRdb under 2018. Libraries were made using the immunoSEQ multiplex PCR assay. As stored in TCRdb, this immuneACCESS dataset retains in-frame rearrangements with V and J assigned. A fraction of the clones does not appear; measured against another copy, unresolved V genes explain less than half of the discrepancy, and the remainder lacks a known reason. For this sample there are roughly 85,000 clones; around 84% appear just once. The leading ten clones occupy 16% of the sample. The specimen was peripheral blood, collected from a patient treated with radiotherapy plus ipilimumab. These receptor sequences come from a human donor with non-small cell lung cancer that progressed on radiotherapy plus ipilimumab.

The CDR3 DNA reads as TGTGCCAGCATTAGGACCGGGACAAGATATGGCTACACCTTC. This encodes CASIRTGTRYGYTF. V is TRBV2 and J is TRBJ1-2; possible D gene TRBD1, 6 bases. Germline assignment: CDR1 SNHLY and CDR2 FYNNEI. The CDR3 runs 14 residues. With 7 bases removed from V and 5 bases from J, the gap between germline ends came to 17 bases.

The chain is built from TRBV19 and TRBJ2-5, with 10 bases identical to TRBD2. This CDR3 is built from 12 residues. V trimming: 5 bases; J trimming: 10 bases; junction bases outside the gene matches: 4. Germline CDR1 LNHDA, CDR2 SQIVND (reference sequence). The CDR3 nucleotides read TGTGCCAGTAGTGGTAGCGGGAGGCGCCAGTACTTC. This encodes CASSGSGRRQYF.

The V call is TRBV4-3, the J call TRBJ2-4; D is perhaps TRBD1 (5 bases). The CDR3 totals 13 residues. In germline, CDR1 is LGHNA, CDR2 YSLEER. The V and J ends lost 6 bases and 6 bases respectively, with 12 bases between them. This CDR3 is CASSRQRGNIQYF. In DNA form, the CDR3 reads TGCGCCAGCAGTCGACAGAGAGGAAACATTCAGTACTTC.

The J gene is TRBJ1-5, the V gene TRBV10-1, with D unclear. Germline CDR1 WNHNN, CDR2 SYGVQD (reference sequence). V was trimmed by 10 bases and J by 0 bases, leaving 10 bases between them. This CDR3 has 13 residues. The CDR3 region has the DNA TGCGCCACCCAGGAGGATAGCAATCAGCCCCAGCATTTT. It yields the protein CATQEDSNQPQHF.

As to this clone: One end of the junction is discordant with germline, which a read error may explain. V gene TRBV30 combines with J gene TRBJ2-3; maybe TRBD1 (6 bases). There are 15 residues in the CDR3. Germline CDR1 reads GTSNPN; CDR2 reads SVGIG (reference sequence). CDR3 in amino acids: CAWGVLTGLTDTQYF. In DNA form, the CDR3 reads TGTGCCTGGGGTGTACTGACAGGATTAACAGATACGCAGTATTTT.

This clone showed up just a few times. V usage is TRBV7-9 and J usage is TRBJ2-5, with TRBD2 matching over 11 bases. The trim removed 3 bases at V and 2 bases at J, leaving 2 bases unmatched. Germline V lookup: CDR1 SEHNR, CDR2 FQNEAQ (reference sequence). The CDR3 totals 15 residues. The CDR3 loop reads CASSFRTSGQETQYF. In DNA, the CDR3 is TGTGCCAGCAGCTTCAGGACTAGCGGGCAAGAGACCCAGTACTTC.

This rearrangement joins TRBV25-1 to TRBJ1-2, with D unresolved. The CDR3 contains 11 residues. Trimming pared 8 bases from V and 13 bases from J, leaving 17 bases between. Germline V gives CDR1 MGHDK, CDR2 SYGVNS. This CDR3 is CASAEGYGFTF. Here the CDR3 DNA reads TGTGCCAGCGCCGAGGGCTACGGGTTCACCTTC.

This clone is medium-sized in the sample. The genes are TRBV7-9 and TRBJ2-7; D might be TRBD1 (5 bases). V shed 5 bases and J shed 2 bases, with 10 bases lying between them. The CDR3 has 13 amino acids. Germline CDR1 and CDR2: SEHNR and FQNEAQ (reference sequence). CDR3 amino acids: CASSPKGPYEQYF. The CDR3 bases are TGTGCCAGCAGCCCTAAGGGGCCCTACGAGCAGTACTTC.

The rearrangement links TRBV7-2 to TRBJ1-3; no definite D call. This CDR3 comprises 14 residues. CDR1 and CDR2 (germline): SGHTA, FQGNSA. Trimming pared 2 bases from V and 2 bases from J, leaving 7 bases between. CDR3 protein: CASSLSNAGNTIYF. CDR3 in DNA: TGTGCCAGCAGCTTATCCAATGCTGGAAACACCATATATTTT.

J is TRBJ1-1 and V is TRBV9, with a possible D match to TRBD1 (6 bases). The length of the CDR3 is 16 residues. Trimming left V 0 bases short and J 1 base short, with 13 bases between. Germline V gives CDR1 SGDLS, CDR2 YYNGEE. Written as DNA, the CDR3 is TGTGCCAGCAGCGTAGCGGGGGGCGCGGGGAACACTGAAGCTTTCTTT. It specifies CASSVAGGAGNTEAFF.

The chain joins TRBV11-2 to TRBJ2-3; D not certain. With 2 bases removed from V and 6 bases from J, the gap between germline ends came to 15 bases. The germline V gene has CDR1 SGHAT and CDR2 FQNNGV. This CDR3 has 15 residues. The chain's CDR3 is CASSLPHLRSDTQYF. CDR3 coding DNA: TGTGCCAGCAGCTTACCTCACCTGCGGTCGGATACGCAGTATTTT.

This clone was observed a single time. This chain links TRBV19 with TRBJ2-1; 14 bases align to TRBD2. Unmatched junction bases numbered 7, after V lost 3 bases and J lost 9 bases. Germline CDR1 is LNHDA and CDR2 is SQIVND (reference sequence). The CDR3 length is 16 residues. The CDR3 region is CASSIRLAGGVTEQFF. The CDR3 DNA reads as TGTGCCAGTAGTATCCGACTAGCGGGAGGGGTGACTGAGCAGTTCTTC.

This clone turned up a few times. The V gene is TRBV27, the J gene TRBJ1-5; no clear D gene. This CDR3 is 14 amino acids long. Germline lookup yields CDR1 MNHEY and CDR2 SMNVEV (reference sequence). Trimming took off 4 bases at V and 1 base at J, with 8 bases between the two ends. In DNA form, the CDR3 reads TGTGCCAGCAGTTCCGGGTACAGCAATCAGCCCCAGCATTTT. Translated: CASSSGYSNQPQHF.

Here the CDR3 reads CASSILDGAYYGYTF. CDR3 nucleotide sequence: TGCGCCAGCAGCATCCTGGACGGGGCTTACTATGGCTACACCTTC. The V and J genes are TRBV5-1 and TRBJ1-2, with TRBD1 as a possible D gene (5 bases). Per germline, CDR1 SGHRS and CDR2 YFSETQ. With 4 bases removed from V and 3 bases from J, the gap between germline ends came to 16 bases. CDR3 length equals 15 residues.

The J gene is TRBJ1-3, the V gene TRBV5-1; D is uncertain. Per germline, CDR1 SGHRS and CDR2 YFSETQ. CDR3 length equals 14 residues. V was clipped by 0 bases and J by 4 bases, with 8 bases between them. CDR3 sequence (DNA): TGCGCCAGCAGCTTGGGGGCCGGAGGAAACACCATATATTTT. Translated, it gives CASSLGAGGNTIYF.

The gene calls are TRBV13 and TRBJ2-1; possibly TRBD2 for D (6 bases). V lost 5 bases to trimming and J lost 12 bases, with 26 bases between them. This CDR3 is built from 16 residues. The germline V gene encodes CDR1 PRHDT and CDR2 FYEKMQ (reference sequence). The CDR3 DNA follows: TGTGCCAGCAGCCCGCCCCCGGGACTCGCAATCAGTCGGCAGTTCTTC. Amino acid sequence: CASSPPPGLAISRQFF.

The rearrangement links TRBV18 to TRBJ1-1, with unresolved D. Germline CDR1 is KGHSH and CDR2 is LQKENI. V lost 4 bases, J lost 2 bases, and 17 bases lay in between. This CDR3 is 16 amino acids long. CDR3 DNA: TGTGCCAGCTCACGCGAAAGAGAAGGGCTCAACACTGAAGCTTTCTTT. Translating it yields CASSREREGLNTEAFF.

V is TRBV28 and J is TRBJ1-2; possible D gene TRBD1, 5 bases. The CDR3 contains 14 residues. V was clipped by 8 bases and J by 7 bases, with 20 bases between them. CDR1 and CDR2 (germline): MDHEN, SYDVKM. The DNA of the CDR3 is TGTGCCAGCCTACCCATTAAGGGGCAGGGTGGCTACACCTTC. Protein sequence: CASLPIKGQGGYTF.

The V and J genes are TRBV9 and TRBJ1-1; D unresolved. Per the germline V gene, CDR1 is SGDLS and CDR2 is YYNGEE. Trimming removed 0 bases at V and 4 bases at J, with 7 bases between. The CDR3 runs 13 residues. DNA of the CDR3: TGTGCCAGCAGCGTAGATGATCCCACTGAAGCTTTCTTT. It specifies CASSVDDPTEAFF.

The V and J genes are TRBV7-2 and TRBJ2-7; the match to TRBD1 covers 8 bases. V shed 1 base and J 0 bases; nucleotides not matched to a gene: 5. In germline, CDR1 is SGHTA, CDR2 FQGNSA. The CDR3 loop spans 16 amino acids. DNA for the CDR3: TGTGCCAGCAGCTTAGTAGCGACAGGGGCCTCCTACGAGCAGTACTTC. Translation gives CASSLVATGASYEQYF.

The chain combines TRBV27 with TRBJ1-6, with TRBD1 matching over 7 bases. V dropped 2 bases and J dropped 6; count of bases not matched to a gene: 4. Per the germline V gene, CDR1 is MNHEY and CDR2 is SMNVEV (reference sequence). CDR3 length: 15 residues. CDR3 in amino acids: CASSLNRGTNSPLHF. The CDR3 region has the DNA TGTGCCAGCAGTTTAAACAGGGGCACTAATTCACCCCTCCACTTT.

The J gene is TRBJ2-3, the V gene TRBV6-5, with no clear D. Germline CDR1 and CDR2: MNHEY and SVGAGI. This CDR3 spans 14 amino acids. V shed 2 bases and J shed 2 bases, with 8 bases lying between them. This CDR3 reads CASSYGVHTDTQYF. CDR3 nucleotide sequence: TGTGCCAGCAGTTACGGCGTCCACACAGATACGCAGTATTTT.

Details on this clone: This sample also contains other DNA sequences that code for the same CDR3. The CDR3: CASSVDPLSENTEAFF. The CDR3 DNA is TGTGCCAGCAGCGTAGATCCCCTGAGCGAGAACACTGAAGCTTTCTTT. The rearrangement uses TRBV9 and TRBJ1-1; D is undetermined. The V end was cut by 0 bases, the J end by 1 base, with 13 bases between. The CDR3 loop spans 16 amino acids. Germline CDR1 is SGDLS and CDR2 is YYNGEE.